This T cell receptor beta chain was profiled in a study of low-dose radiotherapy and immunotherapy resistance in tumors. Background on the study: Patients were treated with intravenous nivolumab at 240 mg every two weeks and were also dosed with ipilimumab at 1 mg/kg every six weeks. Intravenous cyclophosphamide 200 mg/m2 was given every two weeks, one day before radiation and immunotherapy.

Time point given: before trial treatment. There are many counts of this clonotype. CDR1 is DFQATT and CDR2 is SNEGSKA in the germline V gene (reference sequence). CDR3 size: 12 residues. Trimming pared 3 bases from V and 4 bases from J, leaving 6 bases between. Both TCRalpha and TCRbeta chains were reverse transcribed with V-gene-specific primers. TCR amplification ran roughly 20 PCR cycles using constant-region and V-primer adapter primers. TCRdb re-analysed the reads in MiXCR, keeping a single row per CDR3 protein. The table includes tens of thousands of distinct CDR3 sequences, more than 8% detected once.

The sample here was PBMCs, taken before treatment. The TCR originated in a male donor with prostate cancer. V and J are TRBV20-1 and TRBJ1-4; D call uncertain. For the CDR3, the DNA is TGCAGTGCTAGCACAGATAATGAAAAACTGTTTTTT. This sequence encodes CSASTDNEKLFF.